This T cell receptor (beta chain) was captured by sequencing in a study of T cell responses to AZD1222 COVID-19 vaccine. The method was immunoSEQ multiplex PCR; TCRdb's version includes in-frame clones alone and lacks a portion of them. The sample carries just under 90,000 clones, 75% to 90% recorded once. The study, taken as a whole, reports: Baseline testing showed seropositivity in only six or seven AZD1222 recipients. In a largely white British group with more females than males, clonal diversity was possibly underestimated. After two AZD1222 doses, spike-specific TCR breadth and depth rose versus day 0.

Germline CDR1 and CDR2: MRHNA and SNTAGT. The V gene lost 0 bases and the J gene lost 3 bases, with 7 bases spanning the gap. The CDR3 runs to 14 residues. With regard to this clone: Its antigen is as yet unknown.

The rearrangement joins TRBV6-4 to TRBJ2-3; the D gene is possibly TRBD2 (5 bases). Sequencing was performed on peripheral blood, taken 28 days after the second AZD1222 dose. The receptor comes from an adult who received the AZD1222 COVID-19 vaccine. The CDR3 reads CASSDSRGTDTQYF. CDR3 nucleotides: TGTGCCAGCAGTGACTCCCGGGGTACAGATACGCAGTATTTT.